This passage covers 20 T cell receptor beta chains from one sample sequenced in a study of identifying expanded T cells in peripheral blood. TCRdb keeps only in-frame clones here, not all; method: immunoSEQ multiplex PCR. The data hold around 100,000 clones, with 75% to 90% observed a single time. The sample comprised blood. The receptors were sampled from a person between 18 and 75 years old in good health.

This chain joins TRBV6-5 and TRBJ2-7; the D is unclear. The V end lost 6 bases, the J end lost 1 base, and 10 bases lay between the germline ends. CDR3 length: 13 amino acids. Germline V CDR1 and CDR2: MNHEY, SVGAGI. This CDR3 reads CASSPLESYEQYF. CDR3 DNA: TGTGCCAGCAGCCCGCTCGAGTCCTACGAGCAGTACTTC.

J is TRBJ2-7 and V is TRBV5-1; D may match TRBD1 or TRBD2 (5 bases each). Germline loops: CDR1 SGHRS, CDR2 YFSETQ. V was pared by 4 bases and J by 2 bases, with 10 bases between. The CDR3 contains 13 residues. For the CDR3, the DNA is TGCGCCAGCAGCCGGGACGGACCCTACGAGCAGTACTTC. It yields the protein CASSRDGPYEQYF.

The chain couples TRBV5-1 to TRBJ2-1, with TRBD2 matching 10 bases. Germline CDR1 and CDR2: SGHRS and YFSETQ. The CDR3 spans 15 residues. With V trimmed by 4 bases and J by 3 bases, 4 bases remained unmatched. CDR3 residues: CASSPVAGGYNEQFF. The CDR3 DNA follows: TGCGCCAGCAGCCCCGTAGCGGGGGGCTACAATGAGCAGTTCTTC.

The chain links TRBV6-5 to TRBJ2-7; tentative D call: TRBD2 (6 bases). Trimming shortened V by 5 bases and J by 2 bases, and 16 bases separated the two germline ends. The CDR3 has 15 residues. Germline values: CDR1 MNHEY, CDR2 SVGAGI. The CDR3 region is CASSPLAGRAYEQYF. The CDR3 region has the DNA TGTGCCAGCAGTCCACTGGCGGGGCGGGCCTACGAGCAGTACTTC.

The rearrangement links TRBV6-4 to TRBJ2-2; D is unclear. This CDR3 contains 13 residues. Germline V CDR1 and CDR2: MRHNA, SNTAGT. The germline V and J ends were trimmed by 4 bases and 1 base, with 4 bases remaining between them. The CDR3: CASSAGNTGELFF. CDR3 DNA: TGTGCCAGCAGTGCGGGGAACACCGGGGAGCTGTTTTTT.

The chain has TRBV2 and TRBJ1-3; D gene unclear. This CDR3 contains 15 residues. Germline-derived CDR1 and CDR2 are SNHLY and FYNNEI. V dropped 8 bases and J dropped 0 bases, with 14 bases sitting between them. CDR3 bases: TGTGCCAGCTCCATAACCGTCCACTCTGGAAACACCATATATTTT. Translation gives CASSITVHSGNTIYF.

The rearrangement joins TRBV10-2 to TRBJ1-1; 7 bases agree with TRBD1. The CDR3 loop spans 14 amino acids. V lost 10 bases and J lost 0; bases outside the gene matches: 8. In germline, CDR1 is WSHSY, CDR2 SAAADI. The CDR3 spells CATRLTGLNTEAFF. CDR3 DNA sequence: TGCGCCACCAGGTTGACAGGGCTGAACACTGAAGCTTTCTTT.

The chain has TRBV13 and TRBJ1-1, with TRBD1 as a possible D gene (5 bases). The CDR3 spans 17 residues. Trimming left V 5 bases short and J 4 bases short, with 23 bases between. The germline V gene encodes CDR1 PRHDT and CDR2 FYEKMQ (reference sequence). CDR3 sequence reads: CASSTHRQSAFGTEAFF. The CDR3 coding sequence is TGTGCCAGCAGCACACACCGACAGAGCGCTTTCGGCACTGAAGCTTTCTTT.

The CDR3 sequence: CASSLGGMNTEAFF. CDR3 bases: TGCGCCAGCAGCTTAGGAGGGATGAACACTGAAGCTTTCTTT. The chain links TRBV5-1 to TRBJ1-1; D is uncertain. This CDR3 is built from 14 residues. Germline loops: CDR1 SGHRS, CDR2 YFSETQ. The V end was cut by 2 bases, the J end by 0 bases, with 8 bases between. Using reference TRBV5-1 and TRBJ1-1 for the parts outside the CDR3, the full variable domain is KAGVTQTPRYLIKTRGQQVTLSCSPISGHRSVSWYQQTPGQGLQFLFEYFSETQRNKGNFPGRFSGRQFSNSRSEMNVSTLELGDSALYLCASSLGGMNTEAFFGQGTRLTVV.

The V gene is TRBV28, the J gene TRBJ2-3, with a possible D match to TRBD1 (5 bases). Trimming took 6 bases from V and 10 from J, leaving 11 bases between them. Looked up from germline, CDR1 is MDHEN and CDR2 is SYDVKM. The CDR3 is 11 amino acids. The CDR3 DNA is TGTGCCAGCAGGTCCAGGGTCGCGCAGTATTTT. Amino acid sequence: CASRSRVAQYF.

The CDR3: CAIRRGYEQYF. CDR3 nucleotide sequence: TGTGCCATTCGACGGGGCTACGAGCAGTACTTC. This chain uses TRBV6-5 with TRBJ2-7; perhaps TRBD2 as D (5 bases). Germline CDR1 and CDR2: MNHEY and SVGAGI. The CDR3 spans 11 residues. V was trimmed by 10 bases and J by 3 bases, leaving 10 bases between them.

This clone was observed a single time. The chain has TRBV7-9 and TRBJ2-5; D is possibly TRBD1 (6 bases). The germline V gene encodes CDR1 SEHNR and CDR2 FQNEAQ (reference sequence). The CDR3 length is 13 residues. The germline V and J ends were trimmed by 6 bases and 5 bases, with 13 bases remaining between them. The CDR3 loop reads CASSDWGPETQYF. In DNA, the CDR3 is TGTGCCAGCAGTGATTGGGGGCCTGAGACCCAGTACTTC.

The chain links TRBV19 to TRBJ1-2; D remains unclear. The CDR3 contains 13 residues. Germline V CDR1 and CDR2: LNHDA, SQIVND (reference sequence). Trimming took 3 bases from V and 4 from J, leaving 9 bases between them. The CDR3 loop reads CASSITSSYGYTF. CDR3 DNA: TGTGCCAGTAGTATCACCAGTTCCTATGGCTACACCTTC.

The chain links TRBV2 to TRBJ1-2, with 9 bases aligning to TRBD1. Trimming removed 11 bases from V and 3 bases from J; junction bases left unmatched: 10. CDR1 is SNHLY, CDR2 FYNNEI, per germline. The CDR3 extends over 14 amino acids. CDR3 sequence (DNA): TGTGCCGGGCGGAAGGGACAGGGACACTATGGCTACACCTTC. Translated, it gives CAGRKGQGHYGYTF.

With regard to this clone: Other DNA sequences in this specimen translate into the identical CDR3. The chain combines TRBV12-5 with TRBJ1-1, with D maybe TRBD1 (5 bases). V dropped 4 bases and J dropped 8 bases, with 11 bases sitting between them. The CDR3 is 12 residues long. Germline V gives CDR1 LGHNT, CDR2 FRNRAP. CDR3: CASGSLGTEAFF. In DNA, the CDR3 is TGTGCTAGTGGTTCCCTGGGGACCGAAGCTTTCTTT.

The rearrangement links TRBV6-5 to TRBJ1-1, with TRBD1 identical over 11 bases. CDR1 and CDR2 from the germline V gene are MNHEY and SVGAGI. There are 15 residues in the CDR3. The V segment lost 2 bases and the J segment 4 bases; nucleotides outside the gene matches: 3. CDR3: CASSYVGTGGTEAFF. DNA for the CDR3: TGTGCCAGCAGTTACGTAGGGACAGGGGGCACTGAAGCTTTCTTT.

The J gene is TRBJ2-2, the V gene TRBV28, with 7 bases matching TRBD1. The CDR3 consists of 17 residues. V shed 5 bases, J shed 7 bases, and the junction held 16 bases outside the gene matches. The germline gives CDR1 MDHEN, CDR2 SYDVKM. As DNA, the CDR3 is TGTGCCAGCAGTCCGACCCAAAGACAGGGCAAGAGCGGGGAGCTGTTTTTT. Translated, it gives CASSPTQRQGKSGELFF.

Of note for this clone: Other DNA sequences in the same sample also yield this CDR3. The chain joins TRBV20-1 to TRBJ1-2; D is ambiguous. The germline V gene has CDR1 DFQATT and CDR2 SNEGSKA (reference sequence). The CDR3 has 11 amino acids. V was cut by 3 bases and J by 0 bases, with 2 bases left in between. The CDR3 reads CSARPNYGYTF. In DNA form, the CDR3 reads TGCAGTGCTAGGCCTAACTATGGCTACACCTTC.

The genes are TRBV4-1 and TRBJ2-1; D is possibly TRBD2 (7 bases). From germline, CDR1 is MGHRA and CDR2 YSYEKL. The CDR3 runs 17 residues. V was pared by 0 bases and J by 12 bases, with 24 bases between. The CDR3 DNA is TGCGCCAGCAGCCAAGATGTTGCGAGGGGGGGCGCTTCGGGGCAGTTCTTC. Amino acid sequence: CASSQDVARGGASGQFF.

The chain couples TRBV6-5 to TRBJ2-7; D tentatively fits TRBD1 or TRBD2 (5 bases each). CDR3 length equals 13 residues. V gave up 6 bases and J gave up 2 bases, with 11 bases separating them. Looked up from germline, CDR1 is MNHEY and CDR2 is SVGAGI. The CDR3 sequence is CASRTGAPYEQYF. The CDR3 nucleotides are TGTGCCAGCAGAACCGGGGCCCCCTACGAGCAGTACTTC.